The rows below give T cell receptor beta chains drawn from one sample of a study of Ad26.COV2.S vaccination and SARS-CoV-2 variants. Clones were sequenced by immunoSEQ multiplex PCR, and TCRdb holds only the in-frame ones, with some missing. The sample includes some 300,000 clones, around 81% of them seen just once. The specimen comprised peripheral blood, sampled in a trial of Ad26.COV2.S vaccine versus placebo. The receptors come from a person aged 18-65 years who received the Ad26.COV2.S COVID-19 vaccine or a placebo. CDR3s include the opening cysteine and the closing phenylalanine or tryptophan. The D gene is left open where the match is weak. Some rows mark clone size as missing; the rest say once, few, many or name a class of expanded clone.

J | V | size | D | CDR3 | DNA
TRBJ2-7 | TRBV11-3 | NA | TRBD1 | CASSEGAGGPYEQYF | TGTGCCAGCAGCGAGGGGGCAGGCGGACCCTACGAGCAGTACTTC
TRBJ1-5 | TRBV5-6 | NA | TRBD1 | CASSQGTGGPQPQHF | TGTGCCAGCAGCCAAGGGACAGGGGGCCCTCAGCCCCAGCATTTT
TRBJ2-2 | TRBV4-2 | NA | TRBD2 | CASSQISGGNTGELFF | TGTGCCAGCAGCCAGATTAGCGGGGGGAACACCGGGGAGCTGTTTTTT
TRBJ2-7 | TRBV4-2 | NA | NA | CASSQEGGLIASYEQYF | TGTGCCAGCAGCCAAGAAGGGGGGCTTATAGCCTCCTACGAGCAGTACTTC
TRBJ1-2 | TRBV3-1/TRBV3-2 | NA | NA | CASSQAGGHYHGYTF | TGTGCCAGCAGCCAAGCTGGCGGACATTATCATGGCTACACCTTC
TRBJ1-3 | TRBV7-2 | once | TRBD1 | CASSWAGTGGNTIYF | TGTGCCAGCAGCTGGGCCGGGACAGGTGGAAACACCATATATTTT
TRBJ2-1 | TRBV11-1 | few | NA | CASRGGGAYNEQFF | TGTGCCAGCAGGGGAGGGGGGGCCTACAATGAGCAGTTCTTC
TRBJ1-1 | TRBV10-3 | NA | NA | CASGTEPNTEAFF | TGTGCCAGTGGGACTGAGCCGAACACTGAAGCTTTCTTT
TRBJ2-5 | TRBV5-1 | NA | NA | CASSPGRGYQETQYF | TGCGCCAGCAGCCCCGGTCGAGGGTACCAAGAGACCCAGTACTTC
TRBJ1-2 | TRBV7-2 | NA | TRBD1 | CASSLDRGDGYTF | TGTGCCAGCAGCCTAGACAGGGGGGATGGCTACACCTTC
TRBJ1-1 | TRBV7-3 | NA | NA | CASSLIGVTEAFF | TGTGCCAGCAGCTTAATAGGGGTCACTGAAGCTTTCTTT
TRBJ1-1 | TRBV28 | few | NA | CASSLSGMNTEAFF | TGTGCCAGCAGTTTGTCAGGGATGAACACTGAAGCTTTCTTT
TRBJ2-5 | TRBV20-1 | NA | NA | CSAHEGETQYF | TGCAGTGCCCACGAAGGGGAGACCCAGTACTTC
TRBJ1-2 | TRBV2 | once | NA | CASQGLGRGYGYTF | TGTGCCAGCCAGGGTCTGGGCAGGGGATATGGCTACACCTTC
TRBJ1-6 | TRBV5-6 | NA | NA | CASSLVQGSPLHF | TGTGCCAGCAGCTTGGTCCAGGGTTCACCCCTCCACTTT
TRBJ2-2 | TRBV7-3 | NA | NA | CASSSWTGGELFF | TGTGCCAGCAGCTCCTGGACCGGCGGGGAGCTGTTTTTT